The 27 T cell receptor beta chains below were found in one sample sequenced in a study of blood T cell repertoires in COVID-19 (dated by TCRdb to 2020 to 2021). The library was made by the immunoSEQ multiplex PCR assay. Held by TCRdb, this immuneACCESS table contains in-frame sequences only and omits some clones. Under half of the omission traces to an unresolved V gene where checked; the cause of the rest is unknown. The sample includes 200,000 to 300,000 clones, with more than 75% observed a single time. Together, the top ten hold 2% to 3% of the sample. Material: peripheral blood. The receptor source for this set is a woman between 50 and 59 years old with acute or convalescent COVID-19.

This clone has a handful of counts. The gene calls are TRBV18 and TRBJ2-7, with 8 bases that match TRBD2. The germline gives CDR1 KGHSH, CDR2 LQKENI. The CDR3 is 15 residues long. The trim removed 3 bases at V and 1 base at J, leaving 5 bases unmatched. The CDR3 nucleotides are TGTGCCAGCTCACCGGGACTAGTACTTTCCTACGAGCAGTACTTC. Translating it yields CASSPGLVLSYEQYF.

V usage is TRBV6-5 and J usage is TRBJ1-4, with 10 bases identical to TRBD1. This CDR3 is built from 15 residues. Germline V gene sequence: CDR1 MNHEY, CDR2 SVGAGI. V was pared by 5 bases and J by 3 bases, with 3 bases of the junction left unmatched. In DNA, the CDR3 is TGTGCCAGCAGTCACGGACAGGGGGCTAATGAAAAACTGTTTTTT. Protein product: CASSHGQGANEKLFF.

The genes are TRBV5-1 and TRBJ2-2, with D perhaps TRBD1 (5 bases). This CDR3 is built from 13 residues. Germline values: CDR1 SGHRS, CDR2 YFSETQ. Trimming shortened V by 3 bases and J by 7 bases, and 10 bases separated the two germline ends. CDR3 loop: CASSSTEDGELFF. Written as DNA, the CDR3 is TGCGCCAGCAGCTCGACAGAGGACGGGGAGCTGTTTTTT.

J is TRBJ2-7 and V is TRBV11-3, with 8 bases lining up with TRBD2. After removal of 5 bases from V and 6 bases from J, the junction contained 6 bases not matched to a gene. The germline V gene encodes CDR1 SGHNT and CDR2 YENEEA. The CDR3 length is 13 residues. This CDR3 is CASSPGGGFEQYF. The CDR3 DNA reads TGTGCCAGCAGCCCCGGGGGGGGTTTCGAGCAGTACTTC.

The chain combines TRBV6-2 or TRBV6-3 with TRBJ2-3; D unclear. From germline, CDR1 is MNHEY and CDR2 SVGEGT. Between the trimmed V and J ends, which lost 0 bases and 0 bases, there was a span of 10 bases. The CDR3 totals 16 residues. The CDR3 DNA is TGTGCCAGCAGTTACTCGGTCGGTACCAGCACAGATACGCAGTATTTT. This encodes CASSYSVGTSTDTQYF.

This clone appeared a few times. This chain joins TRBV2 and TRBJ1-1; tentatively, D is TRBD1 (5 bases). This CDR3 contains 14 residues. Germline CDR1 and CDR2: SNHLY and FYNNEI. V dropped 7 bases and J dropped 3 bases, with 15 bases sitting between them. CDR3 nucleotides: TGTGCCAGCACACTGTGGGGGGTACACACTGAAGCTTTCTTT. Amino acids: CASTLWGVHTEAFF.

The rearrangement links TRBV27 to TRBJ1-1; a weak D match, TRBD1 (6 bases). Germline V gives CDR1 MNHEY, CDR2 SMNVEV (reference sequence). Trimming pared 6 bases from V and 1 base from J, leaving 9 bases between. This CDR3 comprises 13 residues. CDR3 in DNA: TGTGCCAGCAGCGCCAGGGGGAACACTGAAGCTTTCTTT. It encodes CASSARGNTEAFF.

The chain links TRBV5-1 to TRBJ2-2; perhaps TRBD2 as D (6 bases). The CDR3 loop spans 17 amino acids. Germline V gives CDR1 SGHRS, CDR2 YFSETQ. V was trimmed by 0 bases and J by 4 bases, leaving 16 bases between them. CDR3 region: CASSLEVAEKFTGELFF. CDR3 coding DNA: TGCGCCAGCAGCTTGGAGGTAGCGGAGAAATTCACCGGGGAGCTGTTTTTT.

This clone was observed a single time. The gene calls are TRBV5-6 and TRBJ2-7; 7 nucleotides line up with TRBD2. V dropped 3 bases and J dropped 6; count of bases not matched to a gene: 12. CDR1 and CDR2 from the germline V gene are SGHDT and YYEEEE. CDR3 size: 15 residues. The CDR3 sequence: CASSSLTSAHGEQYF. The CDR3 bases are TGTGCCAGCAGCTCCCTTACTAGCGCACACGGCGAGCAGTACTTC.

The rearrangement joins TRBV24-1 to TRBJ2-7; TRBD1 is a possible D gene (6 bases). Germline V gene lookup returns CDR1 KGHDR and CDR2 SFDVKD. V was pared by 4 bases and J by 5 bases, with 20 bases between. This CDR3 has 16 amino acids. The CDR3 DNA reads as TGTGCCACCAGTGACCCATGGCGAGGGGGTGGCGACGAGCAGTACTTC. It encodes CATSDPWRGGGDEQYF.

The chain is built from TRBV7-3 and TRBJ2-3; tentative D call: TRBD1 (6 bases). Germline lookup yields CDR1 SGHTA and CDR2 FQGTGA. The CDR3 consists of 14 residues. The V end was cut by 5 bases, the J end by 2 bases, with 11 bases between. DNA of the CDR3: TGTGCCAGCAGCCCGGGACAAAACACAGATACGCAGTATTTT. Encoded protein: CASSPGQNTDTQYF.

This chain links TRBV7-9 with TRBJ1-1; TRBD1 matches at 7 bases. This CDR3 has 14 amino acids. The ends lost 6 bases at V and 2 bases at J; junction bases unmatched: 6. CDR1 SEHNR and CDR2 FQNEAQ come from the germline V gene (reference sequence). CDR3 DNA sequence: TGTGCCAGCAGTCTGACAGGGTTTAACACTGAAGCTTTCTTT. Amino acid sequence: CASSLTGFNTEAFF.

The chain's CDR3 is CASSLAGTATMNTEAFF. The CDR3 DNA reads TGTGCCAGCAGCCTCGCCGGGACAGCTACCATGAACACTGAAGCTTTCTTT. J is TRBJ1-1 and V is TRBV5-6; TRBD1 matches at 7 bases. CDR1 and CDR2 from the germline V gene are SGHDT and YYEEEE. CDR3 length: 17 amino acids. V shed 4 bases and J 0 bases; nucleotides not matched to a gene: 12. The whole variable domain, filled in from reference TRBV5-6 and TRBJ1-1, reads DAGVTQSPTHLIKTRGQQVTLRCSPKSGHDTVSWYQQALGQGPQFIFQYYEEEERQRGNFPDRFSGHQFPNYSSELNVNALLLGDSALYLCASSLAGTATMNTEAFFGQGTRLTVV.

This clone was seen only a few times. The chain is built from TRBV28 and TRBJ1-1; no clear D gene. The CDR3 runs to 13 residues. Germline values: CDR1 MDHEN, CDR2 SYDVKM. V gave up 3 bases and J gave up 4 bases, with 9 bases separating them. For the CDR3, the DNA is TGTGCCAGCAGTTTGGCCACCTCCACTGAAGCTTTCTTT. Encoded protein: CASSLATSTEAFF.

This clone was seen once. The V call is TRBV7-3, the J call TRBJ1-5; 7 positions match TRBD1. The trim removed 1 base at V and 4 bases at J, leaving 13 bases unmatched. Germline CDR1 is SGHTA and CDR2 is FQGTGA. This CDR3 contains 18 residues. DNA for the CDR3: TGTGCCAGCAGCTTAAGGGGGCCAGGGGGAGGTAGGAATCAGCCCCAGCATTTT. Residues: CASSLRGPGGGRNQPQHF.

The sample holds one count of this clone. The chain couples TRBV28 to TRBJ1-4, with 7 bases lining up with TRBD1. The CDR3 contains 16 residues. CDR1 MDHEN and CDR2 SYDVKM come from the germline V gene. V shed 5 bases, J shed 5 bases, and the junction held 11 bases outside the gene matches. For the CDR3, the DNA is TGTGCCAGCAGTCCATCGCCGGGACAGCGGAATGAAAAACTGTTTTTT. Protein: CASSPSPGQRNEKLFF.

This clone was recorded only once. V gene TRBV4-2 combines with J gene TRBJ2-1; 11 bases match TRBD2. V lost 1 base, J lost 9 bases, and 5 bases stayed unmatched. The CDR3 is 15 amino acids. Looked up from germline, CDR1 is LGHNA and CDR2 is YNFKEQ. CDR3 bases: TGTGCCAGCAGCCAAGTACTAGCGGGAGTAAGTGAGCAGTTCTTC. Translating it yields CASSQVLAGVSEQFF.

J is TRBJ1-4 and V is TRBV5-1, with D unresolved. The CDR3 loop spans 12 amino acids. Trimming stripped 2 bases from V and 8 bases from J, with 7 bases between. In germline, CDR1 is SGHRS, CDR2 YFSETQ. CDR3 in amino acids: CASSLDREKLFF. The CDR3 nucleotides are TGCGCCAGCAGCTTAGATCGGGAAAAACTGTTTTTT.

The chain employs TRBV29-1 and TRBJ2-7, with 7 bases aligning to TRBD1. The CDR3 sequence is 13 residues long. The V and J ends lost 6 bases and 2 bases, in that order; junction bases with no gene match: 7. CDR1 and CDR2 from the germline V gene are SQVTM and ANQGSEA. The CDR3, as DNA: TGCAGCGTGGTACCGGGACAGACCTACGAGCAGTACTTC. Translated: CSVVPGQTYEQYF.

The chain carries TRBV27 and TRBJ2-1; 12 bases agree with TRBD2. Germline trimming cut 2 bases from V and 8 bases from J; bases unmatched to any gene: 13. CDR1 is MNHEY and CDR2 is SMNVEV in the germline V gene (reference sequence). The CDR3 has 18 residues. The CDR3 region has the DNA TGTGCCAGCAGTTTAGCTAGCGGGAGGGCCGTCGGGTTCGATGAGCAGTTCTTC. Its protein product is CASSLASGRAVGFDEQFF.

There are a few counts of this clone. The chain uses TRBV7-9 and TRBJ2-7, with 14 positions matching TRBD2. The V segment lost 0 bases and the J segment 7 bases; nucleotides outside the gene matches: 8. The V gene's germline CDR1 is SEHNR and CDR2 FQNEAQ (reference sequence). The CDR3 contains 17 residues. CDR3 in DNA: TGTGCCAGCAGCTTAGCCGGGACTAGCGGGAGTAAACCGGAGCAGTACTTC. Amino acid sequence: CASSLAGTSGSKPEQYF.

This sequence joins TRBV9 and TRBJ2-2; 10 bases agree with TRBD2. CDR3 length: 15 amino acids. Germline CDR1 reads SGDLS; CDR2 reads YYNGEE. J gave up 4 bases and V 3 bases, and 3 bases lay outside the gene matches. DNA for the CDR3: TGTGCCAGCAGCGCACTAGCGGGAATCACCGGGGAGCTGTTTTTT. Its translation: CASSALAGITGELFF.

The chain couples TRBV5-6 to TRBJ2-1; TRBD2 agrees at 7 bases. The CDR3 is made up of 15 amino acids. V dropped 4 bases and J dropped 4; count of bases not matched to a gene: 8. Germline loops: CDR1 SGHDT, CDR2 YYEEEE. The CDR3, as DNA: TGTGCCAGCAGCCGGCTAGCGGACACGTACAATGAGCAGTTCTTC. Amino acid sequence: CASSRLADTYNEQFF.

V gene TRBV9 combines with J gene TRBJ2-2, with TRBD1 as a possible D gene (5 bases). This CDR3 contains 15 residues. In germline, CDR1 is SGDLS, CDR2 YYNGEE. V lost 4 bases and J 6 bases, leaving 16 bases between the germline ends. The CDR3 nucleotides are TGTGCCAGCAGCCAAACAGGCGTTGGATCCGGGGAGCTGTTTTTT. Its protein product is CASSQTGVGSGELFF. Supplemented by reference TRBV9 and TRBJ2-2, the full variable domain reads DSGVTQTPKHLITATGQRVTLRCSPRSGDLSVYWYQQSLDQGLQFLIQYYNGEERAKGNILERFSAQQFPDLHSELNLSSLELGDSALYFCASSQTGVGSGELFFGEGSRLTVL.

This clone came up once. V is TRBV20-1 and J is TRBJ2-7; no clear D. The germline V gene has CDR1 DFQATT and CDR2 SNEGSKA (reference sequence). This CDR3 contains 11 residues. Trimming cost V 5 bases and J 3 bases, with 8 bases left between them. CDR3 sequence reads: CSAATSYEQYF. CDR3 coding DNA: TGCAGTGCTGCGACAAGCTACGAGCAGTACTTC.

The chain employs TRBV24-1 and TRBJ1-1; D ambiguous. The CDR3 is made up of 12 amino acids. V gave up 1 base and J gave up 7 bases, with 6 bases separating them. The germline V gene has CDR1 KGHDR and CDR2 SFDVKD. CDR3 bases: TGTGCCACCAGTGATTTTTACGGTGAAGCTTTCTTT. This codes for CATSDFYGEAFF.

The chain uses TRBV2 and TRBJ2-5; 8 positions agree with TRBD1. This CDR3 has 13 amino acids. CDR1 SNHLY and CDR2 FYNNEI come from the germline V gene. Trimming at V came to 6 bases and at J to 5 bases, leaving 5 bases not matched to a gene. The CDR3 loop is CASSQGAGETQYF. The CDR3 bases are TGTGCCAGCAGCCAGGGGGCCGGGGAGACCCAGTACTTC.